The subject of this entry is one T cell receptor beta chain. Its target is unknown. This sample is drawn from a study of T cell responses to AZD1222 COVID-19 vaccine. Broader study findings: Dominant CD4 TCR responses targeted spike regions 160-218 and 743-854. Once two AZD1222 doses were given, Spike-specific TCR breadth and depth went up. Targets within unmutated variant regions were reportedly found for nearly half of spike-specific TCRs. It should be noted that donors were predominantly white British and more often female, and clonal diversity was possibly underestimated.

Profiled with immunoSEQ multiplex PCR; TCRdb holds only in-frame clones, not every one. The sample holds around 140,000 clones; 80% to 95% are singletons and the top ten take roughly 3.5%. The CDR3 is made up of 14 amino acids. The V end lost 7 bases, the J end lost 4 bases, and 18 bases lay between the germline ends. CDR1 is SQVTM and CDR2 is ANQGSEA in the germline V gene. The source material was peripheral blood, sampled 28 days after the second AZD1222 dose. This chain uses TRBV29-1 with TRBJ2-3; D gene uncertain. This receptor was obtained from an adult who received the AZD1222 COVID-19 vaccine. The DNA for the CDR3 is TGCAGCGGCCTTCCGCCGGTTGGCGCAGATACGCAGTATTTT. It codes for CSGLPPVGADTQYF.